These 12 T cell receptor beta chains came from one sample sequenced in a study of molecular identifiers for immune sequencing clone quantification. Each CDR3 protein gets one entry after TCRdb re-called the PCR reads with MiXCR. Of about 640,000 distinct CDR3 sequences in the sample, 15% to 20% were seen once. The sequenced material came from naive CD8+ T cells from blood, with Jurkat cell RNA spiked in. Subset of the sample: FACS-sorted CD8+CD4-CCR7+CD45RA+ naive T cells. These receptors came from a human donor in good health. Some libraries in this study had Jurkat cell RNA spiked in.

This clonotype appeared many times. The gene calls are TRBV4-1 and TRBJ1-1; D not certain. The CDR3 has 13 amino acids. Germline loops: CDR1 MGHRA, CDR2 YSYEKL. The ends were cut back, 2 bases at V and 1 base at J, with 5 bases in the middle. The CDR3 nucleotides read TGCGCCAGCAGCCAACAAAGGAACACTGAAGCTTTCTTT. Translated: CASSQQRNTEAFF.

Concerning this clonotype itself: This CDR3 fails to terminate in the conserved phenylalanine or tryptophan, so it likely reflects a read error. The DNA is omitted, as the CDR3 cannot be located on it reliably, and the CDR3 follows TCRdb's listing. This sequence joins TRBV12-3 or TRBV12-4 and TRBJ2-3; the table's TRBD2 call for D was not verified on the DNA. The CDR3 is 15 residues long, ends included. The CDR3 sequence is CATYSGGAGTDTRYL.

Comment on this clonotype: A read error may explain this, as a much larger clone is one base away. This chain joins TRBV12-3 or TRBV12-4 and TRBJ2-7; maybe TRBD2 (5 bases). The CDR3 consists of 14 residues. V was trimmed by 3 bases and J by 2 bases, leaving 11 bases between them. The CDR3 DNA follows: TGTGCCAGCAGTTTTGCGGGCCCCGCCTACGAGCAGTACTTC. Protein: CASSFAGPAYEQYF.

The chain employs TRBV19 and TRBJ2-1; 7 positions match TRBD1. Per the germline V gene, CDR1 is LNHDA and CDR2 is SQIVND (reference sequence). The V segment lost 7 bases and the J segment 0 bases; nucleotides outside the gene matches: 6. The length of the CDR3 is 15 residues. The CDR3 loop is CASNKQGSSYNEQFF. The CDR3 DNA sequence: TGTGCCAGTAACAAACAGGGGAGCTCCTACAATGAGCAGTTCTTC. Combining the CDR3 with reference TRBV19 and TRBJ2-1 gives the whole variable domain DGGITQSPKYLFRKEGQNVTLSCEQNLNHDAMYWYRQDPGQGLRLIYYSQIVNDFQKGDIAEGYSVSREKKESFPLTVTSAQKNPTAFYLCASNKQGSSYNEQFFGPGTRLTVL.

This clonotype has ten or more counts. The chain links TRBV6-5 to TRBJ2-4; perhaps TRBD1 as D (6 bases). From germline, CDR1 is MNHEY and CDR2 SVGAGI. CDR3 length: 18 amino acids. V was clipped by 0 bases and J by 2 bases, with 17 bases between them. CDR3 nucleotides: TGTGCCAGCAGTTACTCGATATTTGGGGGCGCGTCCAAAAACATTCAGTACTTC. It translates to CASSYSIFGGASKNIQYF.

A word on this clonotype: Germline is not matched at one junction end, which may reflect a read error. The chain joins TRBV4-3 to TRBJ1-5; D unresolved. The CDR3 sequence is 13 residues long. Looked up from germline, CDR1 is LGHNA and CDR2 is YSLEER. CDR3 region: CASGQGWYGPQHF. DNA for the CDR3: TGCGCCAGCGGCCAAGGTTGGTATGGGCCCCAGCACTTT.

This clonotype was found many times. CDR3 protein: CASSFRGPNYEQYF. The CDR3 DNA sequence: TGTGCCAGCAGTTTCCGAGGGCCCAACTACGAGCAGTACTTC. The V gene is TRBV28, the J gene TRBJ2-7, with D possibly being TRBD2 (5 bases). V was cut by 3 bases and J by 3 bases, with 12 bases left in between. Germline-derived CDR1 and CDR2 are MDHEN and SYDVKM. The CDR3 has 14 residues.

This clonotype was recorded many times. The V gene is TRBV7-2, the J gene TRBJ2-3; TRBD2 matches at 9 bases. With 5 bases clipped from V and 0 bases from J, the junction kept 6 bases outside the gene matches. The CDR3 is made up of 16 amino acids. From germline, CDR1 is SGHTA and CDR2 FQGNSA. CDR3 region: CASSPWAGGSTDTQYF. CDR3 nucleotide sequence: TGTGCCAGCAGCCCATGGGCGGGAGGGAGCACAGATACGCAGTATTTT.

CDR3 loop: CASSERGYSYEQYF. The CDR3 DNA sequence: TGTGCCAGCAGTGAGAGGGGGTATTCCTACGAGCAGTACTTC. V usage is TRBV6-1 and J usage is TRBJ2-7; tentatively, D is TRBD1 (6 bases). The CDR3 consists of 14 residues. V was clipped by 3 bases and J by 1 base, with 10 bases between them. CDR1 MNHNS and CDR2 SASEGT come from the germline V gene.

This clonotype was seen only a few times. This rearrangement joins TRBV23-1 to TRBJ1-5; D is unclear. TRBV23-1 is an ORF, and what it does is uncertain. This CDR3 has 14 amino acids. The V end lost 3 bases, the J end lost 3 bases, and 9 bases lay between the germline ends. The CDR3 DNA reads as TGCGCCAGCAGTCAGTCAAAGTTCAATCAGCCCCAGCATTTT. The encoded protein is CASSQSKFNQPQHF.

The chain employs TRBV12-3 or TRBV12-4 and TRBJ1-1; maybe TRBD1 (5 bases). The CDR3 loop spans 14 amino acids. Deletions cut 8 bases from V and 3 bases from J, with 16 bases between. This CDR3 reads CASSVSGQDTEAFF. CDR3 in DNA: TGTGCCAGCTCCGTATCAGGGCAGGACACTGAAGCTTTCTTT.

V usage is TRBV12-5 and J usage is TRBJ2-5, with 10 bases matching TRBD2. This CDR3 comprises 16 residues. Unmatched junction bases numbered 6, after V lost 5 bases and J lost 0 bases. Germline-derived CDR1 and CDR2 are LGHNT and FRNRAP. The CDR3 spells CASGPALAGDQETQYF. The CDR3 DNA reads TGTGCTAGTGGTCCCGCCCTAGCGGGGGACCAAGAGACCCAGTACTTC. Full variable domain (outside the CDR3, taken from reference TRBV12-5 and TRBJ2-5): DARVTQTPRHKVTEMGQEVTMRCQPILGHNTVFWYRQTMMQGLELLAYFRNRAPLDDSGMPKDRFSAEMPDATLATLKIQPSEPRDSAVYFCASGPALAGDQETQYFGPGTRLLVL.